This T cell receptor beta chain was captured by sequencing in a study of T cell repertoires in cytomegalovirus infection (dated by TCRdb to about 2019). About the investigation overall: The HLA type of each donor mattered for the analysis, because public TCR beta signatures pointed to carriage of CMV infection along with the matching HLA type.

General conclusions and limits of the study: The ex vivo response was dominated by HLA-C-restricted CMV-specific TCR beta clonotypes, and the single most frequent clonotype in two of eight donors was supplied by these HLA-C-restricted clonotypes. Carriers of CMV infection plus the relevant HLA type were discriminated by the cumulative frequency of public TCR beta family members in the study cohort and in an independent approximately 400-donor cohort.

The germline V gene supplies CDR1 ENHRY and CDR2 SYGVKD. The CDR3 has 19 amino acids, counting the end cysteine and phenylalanine. Only the CDR3 part of the read is kept: 57 bases, read in frame from the first base. V trim: 4 bases; J trim: 0 bases; unmatched bases: 13. Reads for this sample came from an Illumina HiSeq 1500. TCRdb trimmed the raw reads at Q25, called clones with MiXCR and kept productive beta chains. Rows merge per CDR3 protein into single entries with the most common DNA and genes. This sample comprises more than 650,000 distinct CDR3 sequences, approximately 34% of them detected only once. 2.5% to 3.5% of the sample belongs to the ten largest clones. Concerning this clonotype itself: Its antigen remains unidentified. Base qualities are not recorded, but no much larger clone differs from it by a single base.

Rearrangement joined TRBV10-3 to TRBJ2-1; 9 bases in between match TRBD1. The sequencing sample was made of PBMCs. The sequence derives from a human donor in good health (CMV status not recorded). Some clones in this sample may be carry-over from other donors' samples. The CDR3 corresponds to CAISGVGDRATDSYNEQFF. The sequenced DNA is TGTGCCATCAGTGGTGTGGGGGACAGGGCCACCGACTCCTACAATGAGCAGTTCTTC.